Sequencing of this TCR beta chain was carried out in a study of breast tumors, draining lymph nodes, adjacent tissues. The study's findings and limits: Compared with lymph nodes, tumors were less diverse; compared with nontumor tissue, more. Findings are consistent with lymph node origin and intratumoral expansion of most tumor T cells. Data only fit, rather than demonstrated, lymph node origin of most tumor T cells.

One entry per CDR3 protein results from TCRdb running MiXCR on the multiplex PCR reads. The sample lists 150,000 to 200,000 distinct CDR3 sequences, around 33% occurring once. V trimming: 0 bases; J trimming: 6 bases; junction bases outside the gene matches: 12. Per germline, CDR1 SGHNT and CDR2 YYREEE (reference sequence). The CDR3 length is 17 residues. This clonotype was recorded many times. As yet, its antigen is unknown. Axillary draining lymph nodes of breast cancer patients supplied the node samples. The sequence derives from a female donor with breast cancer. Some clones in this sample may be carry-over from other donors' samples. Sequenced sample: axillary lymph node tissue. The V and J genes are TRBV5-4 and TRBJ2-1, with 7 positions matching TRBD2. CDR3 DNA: TGTGCCAGCAGCTTGGCTGTTCGGCGGGAGCCCGGCAATGAGCAGTTCTTC. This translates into CASSLAVRREPGNEQFF.